Listed here are 21 T cell receptor beta chains from one sample, sequenced in a study of blood T cell repertoires in COVID-19. The table came from immunoSEQ multiplex PCR; TCRdb's copy has only in-frame clones and leaves some out. Here the sample spans about 99,000 clones, more than 70% being singletons. The sample was peripheral blood. The origin of the receptors is a woman in her fifties or sixties in a cohort sampled during active or convalescent COVID-19.

The V gene is TRBV2, the J gene TRBJ1-3, with a possible D match to TRBD1 (6 bases). The germline V and J ends were trimmed by 7 bases and 0 bases, with 7 bases remaining between them. The CDR3 length is 13 residues. Germline lookup yields CDR1 SNHLY and CDR2 FYNNEI. The CDR3 DNA sequence: TGTGCCAGCATCAGGGGCTCTGGAAACACCATATATTTT. It is translated as CASIRGSGNTIYF.

This clone was counted a few times. This chain links TRBV7-2 with TRBJ2-7, with D hard to call. The V gene lost 3 bases and the J gene lost 0 bases, with 9 bases spanning the gap. This CDR3 is 14 amino acids long. The V gene's germline CDR1 is SGHTA and CDR2 FQGNSA. CDR3: CASSLEQNSYEQYF. The CDR3 nucleotides read TGTGCCAGCAGCTTGGAACAGAACTCCTACGAGCAGTACTTC.

This chain uses TRBV29-1 with TRBJ1-3; 7 bases align to TRBD1. From germline, CDR1 is SQVTM and CDR2 ANQGSEA. J was trimmed by 7 bases and V by 3 bases; bases with no gene match: 3. The CDR3 is 12 amino acids. The CDR3 protein is CSVDTGENTIYF. CDR3 nucleotide sequence: TGCAGCGTTGATACAGGGGAGAACACCATATATTTT.

This clone occurred once. The V call is TRBV21-1, the J call TRBJ1-2. TRBV21-1 is listed as a pseudogene. The CDR3 is 16 amino acids. The CDR3 bases are TGTGCCAGCAGCAGACCGTGTCAGAGAAGCCACTATCGCTACACCTTC. Protein: CASSRPCQRSHYRYTF.

The V and J genes are TRBV19 and TRBJ2-3; D gene ambiguous. V gave up 4 bases and J gave up 0 bases, with 14 bases separating them. The CDR3 runs to 16 residues. CDR1 and CDR2 from the germline V gene are LNHDA and SQIVND (reference sequence). The CDR3 DNA sequence: TGTGCCAGTAGTAGGTCTGCCCGAGCTAGCACAGATACGCAGTATTTT. Residues: CASSRSARASTDTQYF.

The chain is built from TRBV19 and TRBJ2-7; TRBD1 might be the D (5 bases). The CDR3 is made up of 18 amino acids. Looked up from germline, CDR1 is LNHDA and CDR2 is SQIVND (reference sequence). The V end was cut by 1 base, the J end by 0 bases, with 19 bases between. CDR3 nucleotides: TGTGCCAGTAGTATAGGATGGCGCGGCAGGGCGAGCTCCTACGAGCAGTACTTC. It translates to CASSIGWRGRASSYEQYF.

CDR3 sequence reads: CASSQASSGGGGSYGYTF. CDR3 nucleotides: TGTGCCAGCAGCCAAGCCTCCTCAGGAGGGGGCGGTAGCTATGGCTACACCTTC. The chain combines TRBV3-1 (or the pseudogene TRBV3-2) with TRBJ1-2, with 7 bases aligning to TRBD1. Germline V gives CDR1 LGHDT, CDR2 YNNKEL (reference sequence). The trim removed 1 base at V and 4 bases at J, leaving 15 bases unmatched. The CDR3 extends over 18 amino acids.

This clone was seen only once. The CDR3 DNA sequence: TGTGCCAGCAGAGGACAGCGTAACCTCTATGGCTACACCTTC. This codes for CASRGQRNLYGYTF. The rearrangement uses TRBV28 and TRBJ1-2, with a possible D match to TRBD1 (6 bases). V shed 6 bases and J shed 4 bases, with 15 bases lying between them. The CDR3 totals 14 residues. Germline values: CDR1 MDHEN, CDR2 SYDVKM.

The chain employs TRBV11-2 and TRBJ1-2; tentatively, D is TRBD1 (5 bases). Germline CDR1 reads SGHAT; CDR2 reads FQNNGV. The V and J ends lost 4 bases and 4 bases respectively, with 16 bases between them. The CDR3 extends over 15 amino acids. In DNA form, the CDR3 reads TGTGCCAGCAGCTCCTCAACCAACAGGCCCTATGGCTACACCTTC. Residues: CASSSSTNRPYGYTF. Supplemented by reference TRBV11-2 and TRBJ1-2, the full variable domain reads EAGVAQSPRYKIIEKRQSVAFWCNPISGHATLYWYQQILGQGPKLLIQFQNNGVVDDSQLPKDRFSAERLKGVDSTLKIQPAKLEDSAVYLCASSSSTNRPYGYTFGSGTRLTVV.

This clone occurred once. In DNA, the CDR3 is TGTGCCAGTAGTGCCACCAGGGGCAAAGATAATGAAAAACTGTTTTTT. Its protein is CASSATRGKDNEKLFF. The chain links TRBV19 to TRBJ1-4, with D perhaps matching TRBD1 (6 bases). This CDR3 has 16 amino acids. Germline CDR1 reads LNHDA; CDR2 reads SQIVND (reference sequence). V was shortened by 5 bases and J by 4 bases, with 17 bases between the two germline ends.

The chain links TRBV7-8 to TRBJ2-2; D call uncertain. Looked up from germline, CDR1 is SGHVS and CDR2 is FQNEAQ. This CDR3 has 15 amino acids. V was shortened by 6 bases and J by 0 bases, with 11 bases between the two germline ends. The CDR3 spells CASSFPNTNTGELFF. The CDR3 bases are TGTGCCAGCAGTTTCCCAAACACGAACACCGGGGAGCTGTTTTTT. The entire variable domain, with the rest obtained from reference TRBV7-8 and TRBJ2-2, is as follows: GAGVSQSPRYKVAKRGQDVALRCDPISGHVSLFWYQQALGQGPEFLTYFQNEAQLDKSGLPSDRFFAERPEGSVSTLKIQRTQQEDSAVYLCASSFPNTNTGELFFGEGSRLTVL.

V usage is TRBV20-1 and J usage is TRBJ1-4; 7 bases map to TRBD1. The CDR3 runs to 13 residues. Trimming removed 3 bases from V and 7 bases from J; junction bases left unmatched: 5. In germline, CDR1 is DFQATT, CDR2 SNEGSKA (reference sequence). CDR3 in DNA: TGCAGTGCTAGTCAGGGGGTGGTTGAAAAACTGTTTTTT. Protein: CSASQGVVEKLFF.

This rearrangement joins TRBV28 to TRBJ1-5; no reliable D call. V dropped 7 bases and J dropped 7 bases, with 11 bases sitting between them. CDR1 and CDR2 (germline): MDHEN, SYDVKM. The CDR3 length is 12 residues. The CDR3 protein is CASTTTAQPQHF. CDR3 nucleotide sequence: TGTGCCAGCACCACAACAGCCCAGCCCCAGCATTTT.

The chain recombines TRBV20-1 with TRBJ1-2; no clear D gene. Germline V CDR1 and CDR2: DFQATT, SNEGSKA (reference sequence). Trimming stripped 3 bases from V and 2 bases from J, with 7 bases between. This CDR3 region has 12 residues. The CDR3 sequence: CSASFPNYGYTF. The CDR3 nucleotides read TGCAGTGCTAGTTTCCCAAACTATGGCTACACCTTC.

The chain uses TRBV6-2 or TRBV6-3 and TRBJ1-3; 7 bases match TRBD1. Trimming removed 5 bases from V and 4 bases from J; junction bases left unmatched: 11. The CDR3 contains 16 residues. Germline V gene lookup returns CDR1 MNHEY and CDR2 SVGEGT. The DNA for the CDR3 is TGTGCCAGCAGTGCGACAGGGAGGCTTGTGGGAAACACCATATATTTT. It codes for CASSATGRLVGNTIYF.

This clone was seen a single time. J is TRBJ2-5 and V is TRBV2, with TRBD2 matching over 8 bases. The CDR3 is made up of 15 amino acids. V lost 8 bases to trimming and J lost 1 base; unmatched junction nucleotides: 9. Germline loops: CDR1 SNHLY, CDR2 FYNNEI. The CDR3 DNA reads TGTGCCAGCTCCCCGACTAGCGTTAGCCAAGAGACCCAGTACTTC. Its protein product is CASSPTSVSQETQYF.

The chain couples TRBV5-1 to TRBJ2-2; 9 bases line up with TRBD2. The CDR3 is 16 amino acids. The V gene end was trimmed by 1 base and the J gene end by 5 bases; junction bases not matched to a gene: 6. The germline gives CDR1 SGHRS, CDR2 YFSETQ. In DNA form, the CDR3 reads TGCGCCAGCAGCTTGTGGCGGGAGGGCGAAACCGGGGAGCTGTTTTTT. Residues: CASSLWREGETGELFF.

The V call is TRBV10-3, the J call TRBJ1-4; D is perhaps TRBD1 (5 bases). Trimming removed 3 bases at V and 8 bases at J, with 13 bases between. Germline V gene data show CDR1 as ENHRY and CDR2 as SYGVKD. The length of the CDR3 is 14 residues. Here the CDR3 DNA reads TGTGCCATCAGTGAAATAGGGGAAGGAGAAAAACTGTTTTTT. Protein sequence: CAISEIGEGEKLFF.

This chain links TRBV7-2 with TRBJ1-1; D might be TRBD1 (5 bases). Per the germline V gene, CDR1 is SGHTA and CDR2 is FQGNSA. The V and J ends lost 7 bases and 3 bases respectively, with 15 bases between them. The CDR3 is made up of 14 amino acids. This CDR3 reads CASTRRVGDTEAFF. CDR3 coding DNA: TGTGCCAGCACCCGCAGGGTAGGCGACACTGAAGCTTTCTTT. Full variable domain (missing parts from reference TRBV7-2 and TRBJ1-1): GAGVSQSPSNKVTEKGKDVELRCDPISGHTALYWYRQSLGQGLEFLIYFQGNSAPDKSGLPSDRFSAERTGGSVSTLTIQRTQQEDSAVYLCASTRRVGDTEAFFGQGTRLTVV.

The V call is TRBV6-5, the J call TRBJ2-1; possible D gene TRBD2, 5 bases. V lost 6 bases and J 5 bases, leaving 17 bases between the germline ends. This CDR3 is 15 amino acids long. Germline CDR1 reads MNHEY; CDR2 reads SVGAGI. Written as DNA, the CDR3 is TGTGCCAGCAGCCTGTCCGCCCGAGGGAACAATGAGCAGTTCTTC. Encoded protein: CASSLSARGNNEQFF.

CDR3 amino acids: CASSLGRGGFVQETQYF. The CDR3 DNA reads as TGCGCCAGCAGCTTGGGCCGCGGCGGTTTCGTTCAAGAGACCCAGTACTTC. V gene TRBV5-1 combines with J gene TRBJ2-5; D is unresolved. The CDR3 spans 17 residues. Germline V CDR1 and CDR2: SGHRS, YFSETQ. The ends were cut back, 0 bases at V and 2 bases at J, with 17 bases in the middle. Using reference TRBV5-1 and TRBJ2-5 for the parts outside the CDR3, the full variable domain is KAGVTQTPRYLIKTRGQQVTLSCSPISGHRSVSWYQQTPGQGLQFLFEYFSETQRNKGNFPGRFSGRQFSNSRSEMNVSTLELGDSALYLCASSLGRGGFVQETQYFGPGTRLLVL.